Each of the 11 T cell receptor beta chains below was sequenced from the same sample in a study of CD8 T cells in Susac syndrome. RNA totalling roughly 0.45 to 1 ug underwent reverse transcription with random hexamers. Each CDR3 protein is one row after TCRdb ran MiXCR on the immunoSEQ multiplex PCR reads. The sample has about 250,000 distinct CDR3 sequences, about 94% seen once. Sequenced input: CD4+ T cells from PBMCs. The receptors were sampled from a human donor with multiple sclerosis.

This chain links TRBV2 with TRBJ2-7, with D unresolved. V was pared by 6 bases and J by 4 bases, with 10 bases between. The CDR3 totals 12 residues. Looked up from germline, CDR1 is SNHLY and CDR2 is FYNNEI. The chain's CDR3 is CASRVFDYEQYV. The CDR3 DNA sequence: TGTGCCAGCAGGGTCTTTGATTACGAGCAGTACGTC.

This sequence joins TRBV6-1 and TRBJ1-1; D unclear. The CDR3 covers 13 residues. The germline gives CDR1 MNHNS, CDR2 SASEGT. V shed 4 bases and J shed 2 bases, with 8 bases lying between them. Here the CDR3 DNA reads TGTGCCAGCAGTGTGCGGGGAAACACTGAAGCTTTCTTT. It specifies CASSVRGNTEAFF.

This sequence joins TRBV12-3 or TRBV12-4 and TRBJ2-7; no firm D call. The length of the CDR3 is 13 residues. V dropped 6 bases and J dropped 3 bases, with 12 bases sitting between them. The CDR3 here is CASRTQISYEQYF. Here the CDR3 DNA reads TGTGCCAGCAGGACTCAAATAAGCTACGAGCAGTACTTC.

V is TRBV10-2 and J is TRBJ1-4; TRBD1 is a possible D gene (6 bases). Trimming removed 3 bases from V and 7 bases from J, with 18 bases in between. The CDR3 length is 16 residues. Germline assignment: CDR1 WSHSY and CDR2 SAAADI. CDR3 bases: TGCGCCAGCAGTGAAACGTTAGGGGGGAAGGCTGAAAAACTGTTTTTT. Its translation: CASSETLGGKAEKLFF.

This clonotype has a single count. The rearrangement uses TRBV7-2 and TRBJ2-3, with a weak D call TRBD2 (7 bases). The CDR3 consists of 14 residues. Between the trimmed V and J ends, which lost 7 bases and 4 bases, there was a span of 15 bases. Germline V gene data show CDR1 as SGHTA and CDR2 as FQGNSA. The CDR3, as DNA: TGTGCCAGCACCTGGGGGCTAGCGGCAGATACGCAGTATTTT. This sequence encodes CASTWGLAADTQYF.

CDR3 DNA sequence: TGCGCCAGCAGCTACGACAGTGGGACAGCCTATGGCTACACCTTC. Its translation is CASSYDSGTAYGYTF. This chain links TRBV5-1 with TRBJ1-2; 7 bases line up with TRBD1. V lost 3 bases to trimming and J lost 4 bases; unmatched junction nucleotides: 9. Germline CDR1 reads SGHRS; CDR2 reads YFSETQ. CDR3 length: 15 residues.

A word on this clonotype: Its ends do not fully match the called genes, so a read error is possible. The rearrangement uses TRBV7-7 and TRBJ2-5; D not resolved. The CDR3 spans 12 residues. Germline V gene lookup returns CDR1 SSHAT and CDR2 FNYEAQ (reference sequence). CDR3 bases: TGTGCTAGCAGCCCAATAAAAGAGACCCAGTACTTC. This codes for CASSPIKETQYF.

Written as DNA, the CDR3 is TGCAGTGCCGCCTCTTACAGGGTCCCCACTGAAGCTTTCTTT. Translated: CSAASYRVPTEAFF. The chain has TRBV20-1 and TRBJ1-1; D may be TRBD1 (6 bases). Trimming removed 6 bases at V and 4 bases at J, with 18 bases between. Germline CDR1 reads DFQATT; CDR2 reads SNEGSKA (reference sequence). The CDR3 has 14 amino acids.

The chain is built from TRBV15 and TRBJ1-4, with D perhaps TRBD1 (5 bases). The germline gives CDR1 LNHNV, CDR2 YYDKDF (reference sequence). This CDR3 is 16 amino acids long. Trimming took off 1 base at V and 4 bases at J, with 13 bases between the two ends. The CDR3 sequence is CATSRGGAQINEKLFF. The CDR3, as DNA: TGTGCCACCAGCAGAGGCGGGGCCCAGATTAATGAAAAACTGTTTTTT.

The chain employs TRBV5-1 and TRBJ2-7; D might be TRBD1 (6 bases). Between the trimmed V and J ends, which lost 4 bases and 3 bases, there was a span of 20 bases. There are 16 residues in the CDR3. The germline CDR1 and CDR2 sequences are SGHRS and YFSETQ. CDR3 DNA: TGCGCCAGCAGCCCCGAAATGGGACACCCTCTCTACGAGCAGTACTTC. Its translation: CASSPEMGHPLYEQYF.

The gene calls are TRBV30 and TRBJ2-1; either TRBD1 or TRBD2 may supply D (6 bases each). V was cut by 2 bases and J by 10 bases, with 12 bases left in between. The CDR3 totals 12 residues. CDR1 and CDR2 (germline): GTSNPN, SVGIG (reference sequence). This CDR3 is CAWSSRGEEQFF. CDR3 in DNA: TGTGCCTGGAGTTCAAGGGGGGAAGAGCAGTTCTTC.